The sequence of this T cell receptor beta chain was determined in a study of T cell responses to AZD1222 COVID-19 vaccine (dated by TCRdb to 2020 to 2023). For the wider study: TCR sequencing was performed for about 250 trial participants, of whom some 200 were given two doses of AZD1222 and approximately 25 were given two doses of MenACWY control vaccine. Trial participants were enrolled into age subgroups of 18-55, 56-69 and 70-plus years, which contained about 160, 30 and 59 TCR-sequenced participants, respectively. Overall study outcomes, separate from this receptor: Because no day 14 peak-response samples were available, repertoires were characterized only after the peak T cell response. Conclusions about previously exposed vaccinees were limited because only six or seven AZD1222 recipients were SARS-CoV-2 seropositive at baseline. After two AZD1222 doses, both the breadth and the depth of spike-specific TCRs were significantly higher than at day 0 and than in MenACWY recipients. Participants were mostly white British and included more females than males, and it was suggested by the authors that clonal diversity may have been underestimated. CD4 TCRs associated with the vaccine covered the entire spike protein, and the dominant responses were in regions 160-218 and 743-854. In the small 56-69-year group, the increase in depth fell short of significance, most likely because of low power. Reportedly, almost half of the unique spike-specific TCRs recognized epitopes lying outside the regions that are mutated in the B.1.351 and B.1.1.7 variants.

As for this clone: Its antigen is currently not known. No quality values exist for individual bases; no much larger clone is one base distant.

The label giving this sample's time point can be read as: about 28 days (+/-7) after the second vaccine dose. AZD1222 recipients with second doses at about 4 weeks or about 12 weeks were pooled, because spike-specific TCR depth and breadth did not differ between schedules. Vaccinee samples came from UK trials COV001 and COV002, including a single-blind randomized controlled phase 2/3 trial of AZD1222 (ChAdOx1 nCoV-19) in healthy adults. For TCRbeta chain sequencing, PBMC samples from trial participants were taken at day 0 and at day 28 after the second dose. Inclusive of the bounding cysteine and phenylalanine, the CDR3 is 14 residues long. The kept DNA is CDR3 alone, 42 bases in frame from the first base. CDR1 and CDR2 (LNHDA, SQIVND) derive from the germline V gene (reference sequence). The V end gives up 8 bases and the J end 4 bases, leaving 8 bases in the junction not matched to a gene. The CDR3 regions of human TCRbeta chains were analyzed by immunosequencing. The authors processed their data as follows. TCRs in the repertoires were compared against a reference library of SARS-CoV-2-specific TCRs that had been generated with the MIRA antigen-specificity platform. Breadth meant the fraction of unique TCRs that were SARS-CoV-2-associated, whereas depth meant the fraction of total T cells that were SARS-CoV-2-associated. Each spike-specific TCR was assigned to its reactive spike region and to a CD4 or CD8 class using the MIRA data. Log10-transformed breadth and depth values were compared by one-way ANOVA with Sidak's multiple comparisons tests. TCRdb retrieved this table from immuneACCESS and kept in-frame rearrangements only. Not all clones are present; in checked studies, unresolved V genes account for under half, and no reason is known for the remainder. The DNA gave D and trimming, while V, J and clone size come from that table. The sample table lists 95,000 to 100,000 clones, 84% of them with a count of one. Together, the top ten hold 13% to 15% of the sample.

In this chain, TRBV19 is recombined with TRBJ2-1, and TRBD2 aligns with 7 junction nucleotides. This TCR was sampled from an adult who received the AZD1222 COVID-19 vaccine. The material was peripheral blood, obtained 28 days after the second AZD1222 dose. The CDR3 reads as follows: CASGPGLKYNEQFF. The DNA reads TGTGCCAGTGGGCCGGGACTAAAGTACAATGAGCAGTTCTTC.